These 30 T cell receptor beta chains came from one sample sequenced in a study of vaccination and CD4 T cells after COVID-19. An Oncomine TCR Beta short-read assay was used to sequence the DNA from cultured CD4+ T cells. From the PCR reads, TCRdb called clonotypes with MiXCR, one entry per CDR3 protein. The table records more than 10,000 distinct CDR3 sequences, about 40% of them present only once. No antigen has been assigned to these receptors. Documented treatment: approximately 9-day PBMC culture with coronavirus spike peptide pools or control peptides (ViraFEST assay). The sequencing used CD4+ T cells from blood, cultured in vitro, collected after SARS-CoV-2 vaccination. The receptors come from a human donor who had recovered from COVID-19.

This clonotype turned up a few times. The chain carries TRBV6-1 and TRBJ1-2, with D possibly being TRBD1 (6 bases). The germline V gene encodes CDR1 MNHNS and CDR2 SASEGT. There are 16 residues in the CDR3. Deletions cut 0 bases from V and 4 bases from J, with 15 bases between. The CDR3, as DNA: TGTGCCAGCAGTGAAGCATCGGGGGGCGCTGGCTATGGCTACACCTTC. As protein: CASSEASGGAGYGYTF.

This clonotype has only a few counts. The rearrangement links TRBV11-3 to TRBJ1-1; D is undetermined. Germline V CDR1 and CDR2: SGHNT, YENEEA. Trimming shortened V by 5 bases and J by 0 bases, and 10 bases separated the two germline ends. CDR3 length: 14 residues. The CDR3 coding sequence is TGTGCCAGCAGCGAGAAGAGGATGAACACTGAAGCTTTCTTT. This sequence encodes CASSEKRMNTEAFF.

This chain uses TRBV20-1 with TRBJ2-3; 10 bases map to TRBD1. Per the germline V gene, CDR1 is DFQATT and CDR2 is SNEGSKA (reference sequence). The CDR3 runs to 15 residues. J gave up 6 bases and V 5 bases, and 11 bases lay outside the gene matches. As DNA, the CDR3 is TGCAGTGCTTCGGCGGGGACAGGGGTCGCCGATACGCAGTATTTT. This encodes CSASAGTGVADTQYF.

This chain joins TRBV11-3 and TRBJ2-5; 9 nucleotides match TRBD1. CDR3 length equals 14 residues. Germline V gives CDR1 SGHNT, CDR2 YENEEA. Trimming removed 6 bases from V and 2 bases from J; junction bases left unmatched: 4. The CDR3 is CASRDRGSQETQYF. For the CDR3, the DNA is TGTGCCAGCAGGGACAGGGGATCTCAAGAGACCCAGTACTTC.

This clonotype was counted only a few times. The chain has TRBV6-1 and TRBJ2-5; 7 bases are shared with TRBD1. V lost 6 bases and J lost 4; bases outside the gene matches: 8. The CDR3 totals 14 residues. Looked up from germline, CDR1 is MNHNS and CDR2 is SASEGT. The CDR3 nucleotides are TGTGCCAGCAGCCCCGGGACAGCCGGAGAGACCCAGTACTTC. Its protein product is CASSPGTAGETQYF.

This chain connects TRBV19 to TRBJ1-2; D is undetermined. The V end was cut by 8 bases, the J end by 8 bases, with 15 bases between. The length of the CDR3 is 12 residues. Germline lookup yields CDR1 LNHDA and CDR2 SQIVND (reference sequence). The CDR3 DNA follows: TGTGCCAGTGCCCGGACGCCCGACGGCTACACCTTC. As protein: CASARTPDGYTF.

As for this clonotype: The DNA is left out, because the CDR3 cannot be placed on it with certainty; the CDR3 is given as TCRdb lists it. CDR3 in amino acids: CISVSEAYHVRCPGELFF. The rearrangement uses TRBV7-5 and TRBJ2-2. TRBV7-5 is a listed pseudogene. Ends included, the CDR3 has 18 residues.

There are a few counts of this clonotype. V is TRBV20-1 and J is TRBJ2-1; no firm D call. Between the trimmed V and J ends, which lost 0 bases and 0 bases, there was a span of 9 bases. CDR3 size: 15 residues. Germline V gene data show CDR1 as DFQATT and CDR2 as SNEGSKA (reference sequence). The DNA for the CDR3 is TGCAGTGCTAGAGATTGGGCAGGCTCCTACAATGAGCAGTTCTTC. Protein: CSARDWAGSYNEQFF.

This clonotype was picked up a small number of times. The chain employs TRBV2 and TRBJ1-1; TRBD1 agrees at 8 bases. The CDR3 has 15 amino acids. Germline trimming cut 6 bases from V and 3 bases from J; bases unmatched to any gene: 9. CDR1 is SNHLY and CDR2 is FYNNEI in the germline V gene. CDR3 DNA: TGTGCCAGCAGGCGAGAAGGACAGGGTGACACTGAAGCTTTCTTT. Protein product: CASRREGQGDTEAFF.

The CDR3 DNA follows: TGTGCCAGCTCACCACTGGGGGTCGGGGAGCAGTACTTC. Translating gives CASSPLGVGEQYF. The rearrangement links TRBV18 to TRBJ2-7; D is perhaps TRBD1 or TRBD2 (5 bases each). The germline V gene encodes CDR1 KGHSH and CDR2 LQKENI. The length of the CDR3 is 13 residues. V gave up 1 base and J gave up 7 bases, with 11 bases separating them.

This clonotype has just a few counts. V and J are TRBV10-1 and TRBJ1-1; D possibly corresponds to TRBD1 (5 bases). V lost 0 bases to trimming and J lost 5 bases, with 13 bases between them. Germline-derived CDR1 and CDR2 are WNHNN and SYGVQD (reference sequence). CDR3 length: 15 amino acids. CDR3 amino acids: CASSESGQLKTEAFF. Written as DNA, the CDR3 is TGCGCCAGCAGTGAGTCGGGGCAGCTCAAAACTGAAGCTTTCTTT.

This clonotype has only a few counts. This chain connects TRBV7-2 to TRBJ2-2; no definite D call. The CDR3 runs to 15 residues. Germline V gene data show CDR1 as SGHTA and CDR2 as FQGNSA. V lost 8 bases, J lost 5 bases, and 18 bases lay in between. In nucleotides, the CDR3 is TGTGCCAGCCGATTGAAGGATTTACGTACCGGGGAGCTGTTTTTT. Its translation: CASRLKDLRTGELFF.

This clonotype was observed a single time. The chain is built from TRBV5-6 and TRBJ1-2; D ambiguous. V shed 1 base and J shed 0 bases, with 7 bases lying between them. The CDR3 sequence is 14 residues long. Looked up from germline, CDR1 is SGHDT and CDR2 is YYEEEE. The CDR3, as DNA: TGTGCCAGCAGCTTGTACAGAGCTAACTATGGCTACACCTTC. Translated: CASSLYRANYGYTF.

The rearrangement joins TRBV10-2 to TRBJ1-2; D ambiguous. The CDR3 totals 14 residues. The V end lost 0 bases, the J end lost 4 bases, and 9 bases lay between the germline ends. Germline V gene sequence: CDR1 WSHSY, CDR2 SAAADI. The CDR3: CASSESGRAYGYTF. The CDR3 DNA reads TGCGCCAGCAGTGAGTCCGGGAGGGCCTATGGCTACACCTTC.

The CDR3 here is CASSQVRGETQYF. The CDR3, as DNA: TGTGCCAGCTCACAGGTGCGGGGAGAGACCCAGTACTTC. The chain is built from TRBV18 and TRBJ2-5, with D possibly matching TRBD2 (6 bases). The CDR3 consists of 13 residues. Germline lookup yields CDR1 KGHSH and CDR2 LQKENI. Trimming stripped 4 bases from V and 4 bases from J, with 10 bases between. Complete variable domain (other parts from reference TRBV18 and TRBJ2-5): NAGVMQNPRHLVRRRGQEARLRCSPMKGHSHVYWYRQLPEEGLKFMVYLQKENIIDESGMPKERFSAEFPKEGPSILRIQQVVRGDSAAYFCASSQVRGETQYFGPGTRLLVL.

The rearrangement joins TRBV7-3 to TRBJ1-5; a possible D gene is TRBD1 (5 bases). The length of the CDR3 is 15 residues. Between the trimmed V and J ends, which lost 3 bases and 8 bases, there was a span of 17 bases. Per germline, CDR1 SGHTA and CDR2 FQGTGA. CDR3 sequence reads: CASSFKRGAVEPQHF. The CDR3 DNA sequence: TGTGCCAGCAGCTTTAAAAGGGGTGCCGTAGAGCCCCAGCATTTT.

This clonotype was seen once. Mismatch with germline at one junction end may stem from a read error. The chain carries TRBV15 and TRBJ2-3, with unresolved D. This CDR3 spans 13 amino acids. CDR1 LNHNV and CDR2 YYDKDF come from the germline V gene (reference sequence). CDR3 DNA sequence: TGTACCACCAGATTAAGTAGCACAGATACGCAGTATTTT. It is translated as CTTRLSSTDTQYF.

Here the CDR3 reads CASSPGAGRNEKLFF. The CDR3 DNA is TGTGCCAGCAGTCCCGGCGCAGGGAGAAATGAAAAACTGTTTTTT. V gene TRBV27 combines with J gene TRBJ1-4; a weak D match, TRBD1 (5 bases). Germline CDR1 and CDR2: MNHEY and SMNVEV (reference sequence). This CDR3 comprises 15 residues. V was pared by 5 bases and J by 5 bases, with 15 bases between.

The chain combines TRBV7-9 with TRBJ2-1, with D perhaps TRBD2 (5 bases). Trimming pared 5 bases from V and 6 bases from J, leaving 20 bases between. In germline, CDR1 is SEHNR, CDR2 FQNEAQ (reference sequence). The CDR3 runs 16 residues. In DNA form, the CDR3 reads TGTGCCAGCAGCCCCACGGGATCCAGATGGGGCAATGAGCAGTTCTTC. This codes for CASSPTGSRWGNEQFF.

The V gene is TRBV7-3, the J gene TRBJ1-1; D gene unclear. Germline V lookup: CDR1 SGHTA, CDR2 FQGTGA. Trimming left V 6 bases short and J 5 bases short, with 16 bases between. The CDR3 sequence is 14 residues long. The CDR3 nucleotides are TGTGCCAGCAGTTCTCAAGGCCCTGGAACTGAAGCTTTCTTT. This sequence encodes CASSSQGPGTEAFF.

This rearrangement joins TRBV5-6 to TRBJ2-4, with D uncertain. The V and J ends lost 3 bases and 3 bases respectively, with 13 bases between them. Germline assignment: CDR1 SGHDT and CDR2 YYEEEE. CDR3 size: 15 residues. The chain's CDR3 is CASSSMLGDKNIQYF. CDR3 nucleotides: TGTGCCAGCAGCTCAATGTTGGGTGACAAAAACATTCAGTACTTC.

The chain recombines TRBV20-1 with TRBJ2-7; 10 bases align to TRBD1. V was clipped by 6 bases and J by 4 bases; unmatched bases: 9. The CDR3 runs 14 residues. Looked up from germline, CDR1 is DFQATT and CDR2 is SNEGSKA (reference sequence). The CDR3 DNA follows: TGCAGTGCCCCAGCTGGGGACAGGGGTTACGAGCAGTACTTC. It is translated as CSAPAGDRGYEQYF.

This chain links TRBV11-3 with TRBJ1-2; D might be TRBD1 (5 bases). CDR1 is SGHNT, CDR2 YENEEA, per germline. Trimming took 5 bases from V and 4 from J, leaving 26 bases between them. The CDR3 extends over 18 amino acids. The CDR3 region has the DNA TGTGCCAGCAGCCCGACGGGGCAGGGTTTCGGTTGGGTCTATGGCTACACCTTC. This gives the protein CASSPTGQGFGWVYGYTF.

The genes are TRBV10-3 and TRBJ1-5; D is ambiguous. The CDR3 runs to 15 residues. Germline V gives CDR1 ENHRY, CDR2 SYGVKD. Trimming took 0 bases from V and 0 from J, leaving 6 bases between them. CDR3: CAISESGSSNQPQHF. The CDR3 nucleotides read TGTGCCATCAGTGAGTCGGGGTCTAGCAATCAGCCCCAGCATTTT.

V gene TRBV19 combines with J gene TRBJ1-1; the D is unclear. CDR1 and CDR2 (germline): LNHDA, SQIVND (reference sequence). V was pared by 6 bases and J by 1 base, with 6 bases between. The CDR3 has 12 amino acids. The CDR3 DNA is TGTGCCAGTAGGCCTAGGAACACTGAAGCTTTCTTT. Its protein is CASRPRNTEAFF.

The rearrangement links TRBV6-1 to TRBJ2-7, with D unclear. The CDR3 length is 13 residues. Germline CDR1 MNHNS, CDR2 SASEGT. V lost 6 bases and J lost 3, with 12 bases in between. CDR3 DNA sequence: TGTGCCAGCAGCGAATCTGAAAACTACGAGCAGTACTTC. This encodes CASSESENYEQYF.

The chain's CDR3 is CASSLARTGELFF. In nucleotides, the CDR3 is TGTGCCAGCAGCTTAGCCCGGACCGGGGAGCTGTTTTTT. This rearrangement joins TRBV7-6 to TRBJ2-2, with no clear D. Per the germline V gene, CDR1 is SGHVS and CDR2 is FNYEAQ. V lost 0 bases to trimming and J lost 5 bases, with 4 bases between them. CDR3 length equals 13 residues. Filled out from reference TRBV7-6 and TRBJ2-2, the complete variable domain reads GAGVSQSPRYKVTKRGQDVALRCDPISGHVSLYWYRQALGQGPEFLTYFNYEAQQDKSGLPNDRFSAERPEGSISTLTIQRTEQRDSAMYRCASSLARTGELFFGEGSRLTVL.

The genes are TRBV29-1 and TRBJ2-1, with no clear D. The V gene lost 4 bases and the J gene lost 8 bases, with 15 bases spanning the gap. Germline CDR1 reads SQVTM; CDR2 reads ANQGSEA. The CDR3 consists of 13 residues. The CDR3 DNA reads TGCAGCGTTGCGACTGGACGTGTACATGAGCAGTTCTTC. Amino acids: CSVATGRVHEQFF.

The rearrangement links TRBV7-8 to TRBJ1-2, with D tentatively TRBD1 (5 bases). V shed 2 bases and J shed 7 bases, with 14 bases lying between them. The CDR3 is made up of 14 amino acids. The germline CDR1 and CDR2 sequences are SGHVS and FQNEAQ. The CDR3 loop is CASSLIKGQRGYTF. As DNA, the CDR3 is TGTGCCAGCAGCTTAATTAAGGGGCAGCGTGGCTACACCTTC.

The CDR3 DNA reads as TGCAGTGCTAGAGACGCCCGGATTAGCGGGCACCCCAGGGGCAACAATGAGCAGTTCTTC. This sequence encodes CSARDARISGHPRGNNEQFF. The V and J genes are TRBV20-1 and TRBJ2-1; the D gene is possibly TRBD2 (7 bases). Germline lookup yields CDR1 DFQATT and CDR2 SNEGSKA (reference sequence). V was clipped by 0 bases and J by 5 bases, with 29 bases between them. The CDR3 runs 20 residues.